One and the same sample provided the 25 T cell receptor beta chains below, sequenced in a study of monozygotic twins with inflammatory bowel disease. TCRdb reanalyzed the 5' RACE reads, giving one entry per CDR3 protein sequence and no DNA. This sample's clone table lists about 43,000 distinct CDR3 sequences. Sequenced material: blood. Source of these receptors: a human donor with ulcerative colitis or Crohn's disease, or a healthy co-twin of an affected twin (not recorded which).

This rearrangement joins TRBV6-1 to TRBJ2-1; TCRdb proposes TRBD2, but this gene call is untestable without DNA. CDR1 and CDR2 from the germline V gene are MNHNS and SASEGT. The CDR3 is 14 amino acids. The CDR3 is CASSERVAGNEQFF.

CDR3: CASSVDIRSSYNEQFF. J is TRBJ2-1 and V is TRBV9. The length of the CDR3 is 16 residues. Germline CDR1 reads SGDLS; CDR2 reads YYNGEE.

The rearrangement joins TRBV6-2 or TRBV6-3 to TRBJ2-3; TCRdb selects TRBD1, and the lack of DNA leaves this call unchecked. CDR3 length: 20 residues. Germline V gene lookup returns CDR1 MNHEY and CDR2 SVGEGT. This chain's CDR3 is CASSYVGVRSQAGGTDTQYF.

The chain is built from TRBV9 and TRBJ1-2; TCRdb picks TRBD1, but there is no DNA to check that call. CDR3 size: 15 residues. CDR1 SGDLS and CDR2 YYNGEE come from the germline V gene. CDR3 amino acids: CASSQDRGTNYGYTF.

This rearrangement joins TRBV5-1 to TRBJ1-1. The CDR3 is made up of 17 amino acids. Germline values: CDR1 SGHRS, CDR2 YFSETQ. CDR3 residues: CASRGGALSLQNTEAFF.

The chain employs TRBV7-2 and TRBJ1-4; no DNA is available, so the TRBD1 call from TCRdb remains unchecked. The germline CDR1 and CDR2 sequences are SGHTA and FQGNSA. The CDR3 sequence is 16 residues long. CDR3 residues: CASSLGQVATNEKLFF.

V usage is TRBV4-2 and J usage is TRBJ2-1; TCRdb's D call of TRBD1 is untestable without DNA. Germline V gene data show CDR1 as LGHNA and CDR2 as YNFKEQ. This CDR3 spans 16 amino acids. The CDR3 sequence is CASSHYLSQGGNEQFF.

V usage is TRBV7-8 and J usage is TRBJ1-6; TCRdb returns TRBD1, unconfirmable since there is no DNA. There are 18 residues in the CDR3. Germline V gene data show CDR1 as SGHVS and CDR2 as FQNEAQ. CDR3: CASSLRQGTGSNNSPLHF. Filled out from reference TRBV7-8 and TRBJ1-6, the complete variable domain reads GAGVSQSPRYKVAKRGQDVALRCDPISGHVSLFWYQQALGQGPEFLTYFQNEAQLDKSGLPSDRFFAERPEGSVSTLKIQRTQQEDSAVYLCASSLRQGTGSNNSPLHFGNGTRLTVT.

The chain carries TRBV14 and TRBJ2-5; no DNA is available, so the TRBD1 call from TCRdb remains unchecked. The CDR3 runs to 17 residues. Per germline, CDR1 SGHDN and CDR2 FVKESK. CDR3 sequence reads: CASSQVKGTGTRETQYF.

CDR3: CASSSHLAGGKYNEQFF. The chain is built from TRBV7-9 and TRBJ2-1; as DNA is missing, the TRBD2 call by TCRdb cannot be tested. The CDR3 extends over 17 amino acids. From germline, CDR1 is SEHNR and CDR2 FQNEAQ (reference sequence).

The chain carries TRBV5-1 and TRBJ2-1. This CDR3 spans 15 amino acids. Looked up from germline, CDR1 is SGHRS and CDR2 is YFSETQ. The CDR3 sequence is CASSYTQSSYNEQFF. Drawing the rest from reference TRBV5-1 and TRBJ2-1, the complete variable domain is KAGVTQTPRYLIKTRGQQVTLSCSPISGHRSVSWYQQTPGQGLQFLFEYFSETQRNKGNFPGRFSGRQFSNSRSEMNVSTLELGDSALYLCASSYTQSSYNEQFFGPGTRLTVL.

This chain links TRBV28 with TRBJ2-7. Germline V gene lookup returns CDR1 MDHEN and CDR2 SYDVKM. This CDR3 is 14 amino acids long. CDR3 amino acids: CASSFRTVAYEQYF. Together with reference TRBV28 and TRBJ2-7, the CDR3 gives the full variable domain: DVKVTQSSRYLVKRTGEKVFLECVQDMDHENMFWYRQDPGLGLRLIYFSYDVKMKEKGDIPEGYSVSREKKERFSLILESASTNQTSMYLCASSFRTVAYEQYFGPGTRLTVT.

The gene calls are TRBV5-6 and TRBJ2-5; TCRdb gives TRBD1 as the D gene, but with no DNA this cannot be confirmed. This CDR3 spans 14 amino acids. Germline V gives CDR1 SGHDT, CDR2 YYEEEE. The CDR3 loop reads CASSTQVNQETQYF.

The chain has TRBV9 and TRBJ2-1; TCRdb's D gene call, TRBD2, goes unchecked for lack of DNA. The length of the CDR3 is 15 residues. CDR1 and CDR2 from the germline V gene are SGDLS and YYNGEE. This CDR3 is CASSATSGLLNEQFF.

The rearrangement uses TRBV19 and TRBJ1-5; checking the TCRdb D call of TRBD1 is not possible without DNA. This CDR3 contains 15 residues. The V gene's germline CDR1 is LNHDA and CDR2 SQIVND (reference sequence). The CDR3 loop is CASSIGARDNQPQHF.

The chain is built from TRBV7-8 and TRBJ2-1. This CDR3 is built from 14 residues. Per germline, CDR1 SGHVS and CDR2 FQNEAQ. CDR3 sequence reads: CASSLASSFNEQFF. The variable domain in full, completed from reference TRBV7-8 and TRBJ2-1, reads GAGVSQSPRYKVAKRGQDVALRCDPISGHVSLFWYQQALGQGPEFLTYFQNEAQLDKSGLPSDRFFAERPEGSVSTLKIQRTQQEDSAVYLCASSLASSFNEQFFGPGTRLTVL.

The V and J genes are TRBV5-4 and TRBJ1-6; TCRdb names TRBD1, which stays unverified in the absence of DNA. Germline V gene lookup returns CDR1 SGHNT and CDR2 YYREEE (reference sequence). This CDR3 has 15 amino acids. The CDR3 loop is CASSLEPGVGSPLHF. Variable domain in full (rest from reference TRBV5-4 and TRBJ1-6): ETGVTQSPTHLIKTRGQQVTLRCSSQSGHNTVSWYQQALGQGPQFIFQYYREEENGRGNFPPRFSGLQFPNYSSELNVNALELDDSALYLCASSLEPGVGSPLHFGNGTRLTVT.

The J gene is TRBJ2-7, the V gene TRBV28; TCRdb's D gene call, TRBD1, goes unchecked for lack of DNA. Germline values: CDR1 MDHEN, CDR2 SYDVKM. The CDR3 has 15 residues. The CDR3 spells CASSSTGHRSYEQYF.

This chain connects TRBV12-3 or TRBV12-4 to TRBJ1-4. CDR3 length: 15 amino acids. The CDR3 spells CASSPAQGGYEKLFF.

J is TRBJ2-7 and V is TRBV6-5; no DNA is available, so the TRBD1 call from TCRdb remains unchecked. This CDR3 spans 13 amino acids. Germline lookup yields CDR1 MNHEY and CDR2 SVGAGI. The CDR3 loop reads CASREGQEEKQYF.

CDR3 amino acids: CASAAHALTDTEYF. The J gene is TRBJ2-3, the V gene TRBV2; the TCRdb call, TRBD1, lacks DNA for checking. Germline values: CDR1 SNHLY, CDR2 FYNNEI. The length of the CDR3 is 14 residues.

The chain has TRBV7-8 and TRBJ1-5. This CDR3 spans 14 amino acids. Germline CDR1 and CDR2: SGHVS and FQNEAQ. The CDR3 here is CASSLQSSYQPQHF.

V usage is TRBV30 and J usage is TRBJ1-2. The CDR3 loop spans 11 amino acids. Germline assignment: CDR1 GTSNPN and CDR2 SVGIG (reference sequence). The CDR3 sequence is CAFGQANGYTF.

The chain couples TRBV2 to TRBJ2-3; TCRdb picks TRBD1, but there is no DNA to check that call. The CDR3 loop spans 14 amino acids. CDR1 is SNHLY and CDR2 is FYNNEI in the germline V gene. The CDR3 reads CASSVPGDTDTQYF.

V usage is TRBV7-8 and J usage is TRBJ1-2. The CDR3 is made up of 13 amino acids. Per germline, CDR1 SGHVS and CDR2 FQNEAQ. The CDR3: CASSLAVSIHYTF.